Shown below are 27 T cell receptor beta chains from a single sample sequenced in a study of shared clonotypes between healthy human individuals. Profiled with immunoSEQ multiplex PCR; TCRdb holds only in-frame clones, not every one. The table lists 600,000 to 750,000 clones, about 90% of them singletons. The sample consisted of memory CD8+ T cells from PBMCs. Subset given: CD45RO+ cells pooled with CCR7-negative TemRA cells. The receptors derive from a man in his late teens or twenties in good health. Some clones in this sample may be carry-over from other donors' samples.

This chain connects TRBV19 to TRBJ2-1; 11 bases match TRBD2. Germline loops: CDR1 LNHDA, CDR2 SQIVND (reference sequence). V shed 1 base, J shed 6 bases, and the junction held 2 bases outside the gene matches. CDR3 length: 15 residues. The CDR3 spells CASSIAGLAGNEQFF. DNA of the CDR3: TGTGCCAGTAGTATAGCCGGACTAGCGGGCAATGAGCAGTTCTTC.

The V call is TRBV29-1, the J call TRBJ2-7, with unresolved D. Looked up from germline, CDR1 is SQVTM and CDR2 is ANQGSEA. The CDR3 totals 11 residues. V lost 3 bases, J lost 3 bases, and 6 bases lay in between. The CDR3 nucleotides read TGCAGCGTTGAGAACGGCTACGAGCAGTACTTC. The encoded protein is CSVENGYEQYF.

Of note for this clone: Other DNA sequences in this specimen translate into the identical CDR3. The chain links TRBV28 to TRBJ2-2; 7 bases are shared with TRBD1. CDR1 and CDR2 (germline): MDHEN, SYDVKM. The CDR3 has 14 residues. After removal of 6 bases from V and 3 bases from J, the junction contained 4 bases not matched to a gene. CDR3 residues: CASSRQGDTGELFF. In DNA form, the CDR3 reads TGTGCCAGCAGCCGACAGGGTGACACCGGGGAGCTGTTTTTT.

As DNA, the CDR3 is TGCGCCAGCAGCCAAGAGGCCGGGACAGGGGGCTTCTACGAGCAGTACTTC. As protein: CASSQEAGTGGFYEQYF. V usage is TRBV4-3 and J usage is TRBJ2-7, with TRBD1 matching 12 bases. Unmatched junction bases numbered 6, after V lost 0 bases and J lost 3 bases. CDR3 length: 17 residues. In germline, CDR1 is LGHNA, CDR2 YSLEER.

The CDR3 region is CSVGGYMVGETQYF. CDR3 DNA sequence: TGCAGCGTTGGGGGGTACATGGTCGGGGAGACCCAGTACTTC. The rearrangement uses TRBV29-1 and TRBJ2-5; D may correspond to TRBD1 or TRBD2 (5 bases each). Germline CDR1 reads SQVTM; CDR2 reads ANQGSEA. V was cut by 4 bases and J by 5 bases, with 17 bases left in between. This CDR3 comprises 14 residues.

J is TRBJ2-2 and V is TRBV27, with TRBD2 matching 10 bases. Germline-derived CDR1 and CDR2 are MNHEY and SMNVEV (reference sequence). The V segment lost 3 bases and the J segment 4 bases; nucleotides outside the gene matches: 5. The CDR3 loop spans 16 amino acids. The CDR3 bases are TGTGCCAGCAGTTTGCTCGGACTAGCGGTCACCGGGGAGCTGTTTTTT. It specifies CASSLLGLAVTGELFF.

The sample holds a few counts of this clone. The chain employs TRBV15 and TRBJ2-1; D gene ambiguous. The V gene's germline CDR1 is LNHNV and CDR2 YYDKDF (reference sequence). Deletions cut 0 bases from V and 0 bases from J, with 12 bases between. The CDR3 is 17 residues long. CDR3 in amino acids: CATSRDPSRSSYNEQFF. The DNA for the CDR3 is TGTGCCACCAGCAGAGACCCCAGCAGAAGCTCCTACAATGAGCAGTTCTTC.

The V and J genes are TRBV28 and TRBJ1-4; D is possibly TRBD1 (5 bases). This CDR3 region has 16 residues. Per germline, CDR1 MDHEN and CDR2 SYDVKM. V lost 3 bases and J lost 1, with 12 bases in between. DNA for the CDR3: TGTGCCAGCAGTTTCCCCGGGGGGGGAACTAATGAAAAACTGTTTTTT. Amino acid sequence: CASSFPGGGTNEKLFF.

A word on this clone: The same CDR3 is also encoded by other DNA sequences in this sample. The chain couples TRBV5-6 to TRBJ2-7; D unclear. Germline assignment: CDR1 SGHDT and CDR2 YYEEEE. V lost 0 bases to trimming and J lost 1 base, with 8 bases between them. The CDR3 length is 14 residues. The CDR3 region is CASSLGRGSYEQYF. For the CDR3, the DNA is TGTGCCAGCAGCTTGGGTAGAGGTTCCTACGAGCAGTACTTC. The whole variable domain, remainder taken from reference TRBV5-6 and TRBJ2-7, is DAGVTQSPTHLIKTRGQQVTLRCSPKSGHDTVSWYQQALGQGPQFIFQYYEEEERQRGNFPDRFSGHQFPNYSSELNVNALLLGDSALYLCASSLGRGSYEQYFGPGTRLTVT.

The chain carries TRBV7-3 and TRBJ2-1; the match to TRBD2 covers 8 bases. The germline V gene encodes CDR1 SGHTA and CDR2 FQGTGA. V shed 5 bases and J 6 bases; nucleotides not matched to a gene: 6. The CDR3 consists of 14 residues. The CDR3: CASSTGLAGNEQFF. As DNA, the CDR3 is TGTGCCAGCAGCACAGGACTAGCAGGCAATGAGCAGTTCTTC.

The rearrangement uses TRBV5-4 and TRBJ2-1; perhaps D is TRBD1 or TRBD2 (5 bases each). CDR1 is SGHNT and CDR2 is YYREEE in the germline V gene (reference sequence). Trimming pared 4 bases from V and 5 bases from J, leaving 19 bases between. The CDR3 covers 16 residues. The CDR3 bases are TGTGCCAGCAGCCGGGACGGCAGGTTAGTCCACAATGAGCAGTTCTTC. Protein product: CASSRDGRLVHNEQFF.

The rearrangement joins TRBV19 to TRBJ1-3; D is perhaps TRBD1 (5 bases). The length of the CDR3 is 18 residues. Trimming stripped 2 bases from V and 0 bases from J, with 17 bases between. Germline CDR1 LNHDA, CDR2 SQIVND (reference sequence). CDR3 amino acids: CASSIFSAARGSGNTIYF. CDR3 DNA sequence: TGTGCCAGTAGTATATTTTCGGCAGCGAGGGGCTCTGGAAACACCATATATTTT.

This chain links TRBV5-1 with TRBJ2-5, with 11 bases aligning to TRBD1. From germline, CDR1 is SGHRS and CDR2 YFSETQ. Trimming at V came to 4 bases and at J to 6 bases, leaving 8 bases not matched to a gene. The CDR3 totals 15 residues. The CDR3 loop is CASSASGQGGKTQYF. CDR3 nucleotides: TGCGCCAGCAGCGCCTCGGGACAGGGGGGAAAGACCCAGTACTTC.

The gene calls are TRBV6-1 and TRBJ2-7; no clear D. Germline CDR1 MNHNS, CDR2 SASEGT. The CDR3 has 13 amino acids. With 4 bases removed from V and 2 bases from J, the gap between germline ends came to 9 bases. CDR3: CASSANPAYEQYF. The CDR3 DNA follows: TGTGCCAGCAGTGCGAACCCCGCCTACGAGCAGTACTTC.

This chain connects TRBV27 to TRBJ2-2; possible D gene TRBD1, 7 bases. Trimming shortened V by 7 bases and J by 6 bases, and 21 bases separated the two germline ends. Germline CDR1 reads MNHEY; CDR2 reads SMNVEV (reference sequence). This CDR3 has 16 amino acids. The CDR3 bases are TGTGCCAGCACGACAGGGCCGGGGGCATTCGCCGGGGAGCTGTTTTTT. This codes for CASTTGPGAFAGELFF.

The chain links TRBV28 to TRBJ2-1, with TRBD2 matching 9 bases. Germline V CDR1 and CDR2: MDHEN, SYDVKM. The length of the CDR3 is 15 residues. V lost 3 bases, J lost 8 bases, and 8 bases stayed unmatched. CDR3 loop: CASSFTLLAGYEQFF. The CDR3 nucleotides read TGTGCCAGCAGTTTTACTCTCCTAGCGGGATATGAGCAGTTCTTC.

CDR3 region: CASSLTSGITRNNEQFF. CDR3 DNA: TGTGCCAGCAGCTTGACTAGCGGGATAACTCGGAACAATGAGCAGTTCTTC. V gene TRBV27 combines with J gene TRBJ2-1; 11 bases line up with TRBD2. There are 17 residues in the CDR3. Germline V lookup: CDR1 MNHEY, CDR2 SMNVEV (reference sequence). V trimming: 6 bases; J trimming: 5 bases; junction bases outside the gene matches: 12.

This sequence joins TRBV19 and TRBJ2-1; TRBD2 matches at 9 bases. The V gene's germline CDR1 is LNHDA and CDR2 SQIVND (reference sequence). This CDR3 contains 20 residues. The V gene end was trimmed by 0 bases and the J gene end by 5 bases; junction bases not matched to a gene: 17. The DNA of the CDR3 is TGTGCCAGTAGTATAGATGGGAGTAGCGGGAGTAAGGGGTCAGACAATGAGCAGTTCTTC. Protein sequence: CASSIDGSSGSKGSDNEQFF.

The chain couples TRBV9 to TRBJ2-1; 9 bases map to TRBD2. Germline CDR1 reads SGDLS; CDR2 reads YYNGEE. This CDR3 spans 15 amino acids. Germline trimming cut 3 bases from V and 0 bases from J; bases unmatched to any gene: 1. The CDR3 bases are TGTGCCAGCAGCGCTAGCGGGAACTCCTACAATGAGCAGTTCTTC. Translation: CASSASGNSYNEQFF. Combining the CDR3 with reference TRBV9 and TRBJ2-1 gives the whole variable domain DSGVTQTPKHLITATGQRVTLRCSPRSGDLSVYWYQQSLDQGLQFLIQYYNGEERAKGNILERFSAQQFPDLHSELNLSSLELGDSALYFCASSASGNSYNEQFFGPGTRLTVL.

V usage is TRBV19 and J usage is TRBJ2-6; D gene unclear. Trimming took 4 bases from V and 2 from J, leaving 3 bases between them. This CDR3 is built from 13 residues. Germline V CDR1 and CDR2: LNHDA, SQIVND (reference sequence). This CDR3 reads CASSNPGANVLTF. CDR3 nucleotide sequence: TGTGCCAGTAGTAACCCTGGGGCCAACGTCCTGACTTTC.

A word on this clone: Additional DNA sequences in this sample encode the identical CDR3. The chain is built from TRBV27 and TRBJ2-1, with a weak D call TRBD2 (5 bases). Germline V gives CDR1 MNHEY, CDR2 SMNVEV (reference sequence). Between the trimmed V and J ends, which lost 5 bases and 5 bases, there was a span of 10 bases. CDR3 length: 13 amino acids. The CDR3, as DNA: TGTGCCAGCAGTCTCCTCGGGGACAATGAGCAGTTCTTC. It encodes CASSLLGDNEQFF.

This chain uses TRBV10-3 with TRBJ2-7, with 10 bases matching TRBD2. The length of the CDR3 is 15 residues. Germline trimming cut 6 bases from V and 0 bases from J; bases unmatched to any gene: 5. The germline gives CDR1 ENHRY, CDR2 SYGVKD. This CDR3 is CAIRSGTSVSYEQYF. The CDR3 coding sequence is TGTGCCATCAGATCCGGGACTAGCGTCTCCTACGAGCAGTACTTC.

In its sample, this clone was seen a few times. This sequence joins TRBV5-4 and TRBJ1-2; D remains ambiguous. This CDR3 comprises 12 residues. In germline, CDR1 is SGHNT, CDR2 YYREEE (reference sequence). The ends were cut back, 4 bases at V and 7 bases at J, with 11 bases in the middle. The CDR3 DNA reads TGTGCCAGCAGCCCCCCCGCGGGTGGCTACACCTTC. This translates into CASSPPAGGYTF. Full variable domain (outside the CDR3, taken from reference TRBV5-4 and TRBJ1-2): ETGVTQSPTHLIKTRGQQVTLRCSSQSGHNTVSWYQQALGQGPQFIFQYYREEENGRGNFPPRFSGLQFPNYSSELNVNALELDDSALYLCASSPPAGGYTFGSGTRLTVV.

This chain links TRBV4-2 with TRBJ1-2; D is ambiguous. Germline V CDR1 and CDR2: LGHNA, YNFKEQ. Trimming stripped 0 bases from V and 4 bases from J, with 15 bases between. The CDR3 runs to 16 residues. DNA of the CDR3: TGTGCCAGCAGCCAAGATTGGGAGGCGCCGGGCTATGGCTACACCTTC. This sequence encodes CASSQDWEAPGYGYTF.

The chain carries TRBV29-1 and TRBJ2-5; TRBD2 matches at 12 bases. The CDR3 loop spans 16 amino acids. J lost 0 bases, V lost 5 bases, and 7 bases had no gene match. Germline CDR1 SQVTM, CDR2 ANQGSEA. The CDR3 region is CSVRLAGASYQETQYF. The CDR3 DNA sequence: TGCAGCGTTCGACTAGCGGGAGCCTCATACCAAGAGACCCAGTACTTC.

The CDR3: CASGLLGVTDTQYF. The CDR3, as DNA: TGTGCTAGTGGTCTACTGGGGGTCACAGATACGCAGTATTTT. The chain is built from TRBV12-5 and TRBJ2-3, with D perhaps given as TRBD1 or TRBD2 (5 bases each). This CDR3 is built from 14 residues. V was trimmed by 5 bases and J by 2 bases, leaving 11 bases between them. Germline V lookup: CDR1 LGHNT, CDR2 FRNRAP.

The chain recombines TRBV13 with TRBJ2-3, with 10 nucleotides matching TRBD2. The CDR3 has 19 amino acids. CDR1 is PRHDT, CDR2 FYEKMQ, per germline (reference sequence). V shed 3 bases, J shed 4 bases, and the junction held 16 bases outside the gene matches. The CDR3 DNA sequence: TGTGCCAGCAGCTTGTTGATGATGGGAGCGGGAGGGCTGGCAGATACGCAGTATTTT. Its translation: CASSLLMMGAGGLADTQYF.